This paragraph covers one T cell receptor beta chain sequence. The target antigen is unknown. Brentuximab vedotin exposure varied among the patients, all of whom had relapsed after autologous stem cell transplantation. The data derive from a study of PD-1 blockade in classical Hodgkin lymphoma. General study points: At C4D1, TCR diversity had climbed significantly for CD4+ cells, though not for CD8+ cells. At baseline, newly diagnosed patients reportedly showed less TCR diversity than healthy donors.

From germline, CDR1 is MGHRA and CDR2 YSYEKL. This CDR3 region has 17 residues. J was trimmed by 0 bases and V by 2 bases; bases with no gene match: 9. Sequencing used immunoSEQ multiplex PCR; TCRdb keeps in-frame clones, though not all of them. The table records over 35,000 clones, more than 85% of them present only once. Sequences were derived from peripheral blood mononuclear cells (PBMCs), sampled before the second cycle of nivolumab. This TCR came from a human donor with classical Hodgkin lymphoma. The V call is TRBV4-1, the J call TRBJ1-1; TRBD1 agrees at 7 bases. The DNA of the CDR3 is TGCGCCAGCAGCCAAAAGGGGAGGGGGACAGTGAACACTGAAGCTTTCTTT. Its translation: CASSQKGRGTVNTEAFF.